This T cell receptor beta chain is from a study of T cell repertoires in cytomegalovirus infection. MiXCR, run by TCRdb on the reads, gives a single entry per CDR3 protein. The repertoire holds 800,000 to 950,000 distinct CDR3 sequences, with 30% to 35% as singletons. A note on this clonotype: Its antigen is currently unknown.

The germline V gene has CDR1 MNHEY and CDR2 SMNVEV (reference sequence). V lost 2 bases, J lost 6 bases, and 10 bases lay in between. CDR3 length: 14 residues. This TCR derives from a human donor in good health (CMV status not recorded). Some clones in this sample may be carry-over from other donors' samples. The sequences come from cultured CD8+ T cells from PBMCs, collected from culture after CMV antigen stimulation. V gene TRBV27 combines with J gene TRBJ2-2, with D uncertain. The CDR3 DNA is TGTGCCAGCAGTTTAGCTGGTTACCCCGGGGAGCTGTTTTTT. Translating gives CASSLAGYPGELFF.